The next 13 T cell receptor beta chains were all read from a single sample in a study of blood T cell repertoires in COVID-19. Profiling relied on immunoSEQ multiplex PCR, and the TCRdb table lists in-frame clones only, not all of them. The sample includes about 260,000 clones, more than 85% of them seen just once. The material sequenced was peripheral blood. Every receptor here comes from a person in their late teens or twenties with COVID-19, enrolled during active disease.

The chain is built from TRBV6-5 and TRBJ1-5; 7 bases line up with TRBD1. From germline, CDR1 is MNHEY and CDR2 SVGAGI. The CDR3 extends over 13 amino acids. V shed 8 bases, J shed 7 bases, and the junction held 8 bases outside the gene matches. This chain's CDR3 is CASSISGGQPQHF. Written as DNA, the CDR3 is TGTGCCAGCTCGATTTCAGGGGGACAGCCCCAGCATTTT.

J is TRBJ2-1 and V is TRBV7-2; 7 bases agree with TRBD2. Trimming removed 5 bases from V and 4 bases from J; junction bases left unmatched: 5. This CDR3 has 14 amino acids. Germline loops: CDR1 SGHTA, CDR2 FQGNSA. DNA of the CDR3: TGTGCCAGCAGCCCCCGGGGGGAGTACAATGAGCAGTTCTTC. Translated, it gives CASSPRGEYNEQFF.

The J gene is TRBJ1-5, the V gene TRBV5-8; D is possibly TRBD1 (6 bases). CDR1 and CDR2 from the germline V gene are SGHTS and YDEGEE. The CDR3 runs to 14 residues. V was cut by 1 base and J by 2 bases, with 7 bases left in between. In DNA form, the CDR3 reads TGTGCCAGCAGCTTGAGGACAGGCAATCAGCCCCAGCATTTT. The encoded protein is CASSLRTGNQPQHF.

The DNA of the CDR3 is TGTGCTAGTGCGGGAGATATCGGGGCAGATACGCAGTATTTT. Translated, it gives CASAGDIGADTQYF. The chain combines TRBV12-5 with TRBJ2-3; possible D gene TRBD2, 6 bases. This CDR3 is 14 amino acids long. Trimming cost V 7 bases and J 4 bases, with 15 bases left between them. Per the germline V gene, CDR1 is LGHNT and CDR2 is FRNRAP.

J is TRBJ1-5 and V is TRBV28; D uncertain. V gave up 4 bases and J gave up 7 bases, with 11 bases separating them. Per the germline V gene, CDR1 is MDHEN and CDR2 is SYDVKM. CDR3 length equals 13 residues. CDR3 bases: TGTGCCAGCAGTTCGAGGGCTGGGCAGCCCCAGCATTTT. Amino acid sequence: CASSSRAGQPQHF.

The J gene is TRBJ2-5, the V gene TRBV15, with D unclear. This CDR3 is built from 15 residues. V shed 2 bases and J shed 5 bases, with 15 bases lying between them. The germline gives CDR1 LNHNV, CDR2 YYDKDF (reference sequence). CDR3 protein: CATSRRLGSGETQYF. Here the CDR3 DNA reads TGTGCCACCAGCAGACGACTGGGTTCTGGGGAGACCCAGTACTTC.

The chain combines TRBV28 with TRBJ2-7; 13 bases fit TRBD2. V gave up 6 bases and J gave up 1 base; unmatched junction bases: 6. The CDR3 totals 16 residues. The germline CDR1 and CDR2 sequences are MDHEN and SYDVKM. The CDR3 bases are TGTGCCAGCAGGTTAGGACTAGCGGGAGTTTCCTACGAGCAGTACTTC. Translation gives CASRLGLAGVSYEQYF.

The chain joins TRBV10-3 to TRBJ2-7; 9 nucleotides align to TRBD2. Per the germline V gene, CDR1 is ENHRY and CDR2 is SYGVKD. The trim removed 6 bases at V and 2 bases at J, leaving 5 bases unmatched. The CDR3 length is 14 residues. Here the CDR3 reads CAIRGSGSPYEQYF. DNA of the CDR3: TGTGCCATCAGGGGTAGCGGGAGTCCCTACGAGCAGTACTTC.

The chain has TRBV7-9 and TRBJ2-3, with TRBD2 as a possible D gene (5 bases). CDR3 length equals 15 residues. The germline V gene encodes CDR1 SEHNR and CDR2 FQNEAQ (reference sequence). V was pared by 2 bases and J by 2 bases, with 11 bases between. As DNA, the CDR3 is TGTGCCAGCAGCTTAAGGCTGGGAGTCACAGATACGCAGTATTTT. This encodes CASSLRLGVTDTQYF.

This chain connects TRBV25-1 to TRBJ2-1, with TRBD2 matching 12 bases. The V segment lost 5 bases and the J segment 1 base; nucleotides outside the gene matches: 9. The germline gives CDR1 MGHDK, CDR2 SYGVNS. The length of the CDR3 is 18 residues. The chain's CDR3 is CASSLPLGLAGSYNEQFF. The CDR3 DNA is TGTGCCAGCAGTCTTCCACTCGGACTAGCGGGGTCCTACAATGAGCAGTTCTTC.

The rearrangement joins TRBV6-1 to TRBJ1-5; D possibly corresponds to TRBD1 (5 bases). V was cut by 1 base and J by 4 bases, with 14 bases left in between. Per the germline V gene, CDR1 is MNHNS and CDR2 is SASEGT. The CDR3 contains 16 residues. The CDR3 DNA reads as TGTGCCAGCAGTGAAGGGGTAGGGGCTCCGAATCAGCCCCAGCATTTT. Its translation: CASSEGVGAPNQPQHF.

The chain couples TRBV27 to TRBJ1-4, with 9 bases identical to TRBD1. The CDR3 sequence is 13 residues long. With V trimmed by 7 bases and J by 10 bases, 7 bases remained unmatched. Germline assignment: CDR1 MNHEY and CDR2 SMNVEV (reference sequence). The CDR3 nucleotides read TGTGCCAGCACCCAGGACAGGGGCGGAAAACTGTTTTTT. It codes for CASTQDRGGKLFF.

V gene TRBV9 combines with J gene TRBJ2-5; TRBD1 agrees at 11 bases. Losses at the gene ends were 3 bases for V and 4 bases for J; bases not matched to a gene: 5. Per the germline V gene, CDR1 is SGDLS and CDR2 is YYNGEE. This CDR3 has 15 amino acids. The CDR3 here is CASSASGTGGETQYF. As DNA, the CDR3 is TGTGCCAGCAGCGCCAGCGGGACAGGGGGAGAGACCCAGTACTTC.